The 17 T cell receptor beta chains below come from one sample, sequenced in a study of OX40 agonist ivuxolimab in advanced cancers. Method: immunoSEQ multiplex PCR; TCRdb's copy keeps in-frame clones and lacks some. The data contain over 70,000 clones, roughly nine tenths of them singletons. This sample comprised CD4+ or CD8+ T cells sorted from blood, obtained in a trial of the OX40 agonist ivuxolimab. All receptors come from an adult with an advanced solid tumor such as melanoma, head and neck, liver or kidney cancer.

This chain links TRBV9 with TRBJ2-1; tentatively, D is TRBD1 or TRBD2 (5 bases each). The V and J ends lost 3 bases and 9 bases respectively, with 19 bases between them. This CDR3 region has 15 residues. Per germline, CDR1 SGDLS and CDR2 YYNGEE. The CDR3 DNA reads TGTGCCAGCAGCGAAGGGACCACGCGACAAGGTGAGCAGTTCTTC. It codes for CASSEGTTRQGEQFF.

The V gene is TRBV2, the J gene TRBJ2-3; weak D call: TRBD2 (6 bases). V was cut by 6 bases and J by 2 bases, with 12 bases left in between. CDR1 is SNHLY, CDR2 FYNNEI, per germline. The CDR3 spans 14 residues. For the CDR3, the DNA is TGTGCCAGCAGACAACGGGGGTACACAGATACGCAGTATTTT. The encoded protein is CASRQRGYTDTQYF.

This chain links TRBV7-2 with TRBJ2-7; 9 nucleotides match TRBD1. The trim removed 5 bases at V and 7 bases at J, leaving 12 bases unmatched. Germline V gene data show CDR1 as SGHTA and CDR2 as FQGNSA. The CDR3 length is 15 residues. The CDR3 DNA follows: TGTGCCAGCAGCCGAGACGGGACAGGGACTTTTGAGCAGTACTTC. Its translation is CASSRDGTGTFEQYF.

This clone appeared once. The chain uses TRBV7-2 and TRBJ2-7, with TRBD1 as a possible D gene (5 bases). The CDR3 is 15 residues long. V gave up 1 base and J gave up 3 bases, with 13 bases separating them. Per germline, CDR1 SGHTA and CDR2 FQGNSA. DNA for the CDR3: TGTGCCAGCAGCTTAGATTTTGACAGATACTACGAGCAGTACTTC. Protein product: CASSLDFDRYYEQYF. The whole variable domain, remainder taken from reference TRBV7-2 and TRBJ2-7, is GAGVSQSPSNKVTEKGKDVELRCDPISGHTALYWYRQSLGQGLEFLIYFQGNSAPDKSGLPSDRFSAERTGGSVSTLTIQRTQQEDSAVYLCASSLDFDRYYEQYFGPGTRLTVT.

This sequence joins TRBV7-9 and TRBJ1-1; D not resolved. Germline CDR1 is SEHNR and CDR2 is FQNEAQ (reference sequence). The CDR3 runs 14 residues. Deletions cut 3 bases from V and 0 bases from J, with 8 bases between. The CDR3: CASSFGSLNTEAFF. CDR3 coding DNA: TGTGCCAGCAGCTTTGGGTCCCTGAACACTGAAGCTTTCTTT.

V gene TRBV7-9 combines with J gene TRBJ2-5, with D unresolved. Germline lookup yields CDR1 SEHNR and CDR2 FQNEAQ (reference sequence). Between the trimmed V and J ends, which lost 3 bases and 1 base, there was a span of 9 bases. The CDR3 runs 14 residues. In DNA, the CDR3 is TGTGCCAGCAGCTTCGGCAGGAGCCAAGAGACCCAGTACTTC. Translating gives CASSFGRSQETQYF.

The chain carries TRBV2 and TRBJ1-3, with 9 nucleotides matching TRBD1. After removal of 3 bases from V and 4 bases from J, the junction contained 1 base not matched to a gene. Per the germline V gene, CDR1 is SNHLY and CDR2 is FYNNEI. This CDR3 has 14 residues. CDR3 region: CASSETGGGNTIYF. CDR3 DNA sequence: TGTGCCAGCAGTGAGACAGGGGGAGGAAACACCATATATTTT.

V usage is TRBV19 and J usage is TRBJ1-5; no clear D gene. Trimming left V 5 bases short and J 0 bases short, with 8 bases between. Germline CDR1 reads LNHDA; CDR2 reads SQIVND (reference sequence). This CDR3 region has 14 residues. CDR3 residues: CASSSDGSNQPQHF. CDR3 in DNA: TGTGCCAGTAGTTCGGACGGTAGCAATCAGCCCCAGCATTTT.

This rearrangement joins TRBV2 to TRBJ2-3, with 11 bases lining up with TRBD2. Trimming removed 10 bases from V and 12 bases from J; junction bases left unmatched: 6. CDR3 size: 11 residues. Germline assignment: CDR1 SNHLY and CDR2 FYNNEI. The CDR3 loop is CANELAGEQYF. DNA of the CDR3: TGTGCCAACGAACTAGCGGGGGAACAGTATTTT.

In this sample, this clone turned up a few times. This chain's CDR3 is CASSLAANNSPLHF. For the CDR3, the DNA is TGCGCCAGCAGCTTAGCGGCAAACAATTCACCCCTCCACTTT. The J gene is TRBJ1-6, the V gene TRBV5-1, with D unclear. Germline V gene data show CDR1 as SGHRS and CDR2 as YFSETQ. Trimming took 2 bases from V and 7 from J, leaving 10 bases between them. This CDR3 is 14 amino acids long.

The V and J genes are TRBV30 and TRBJ2-3, with 14 bases fitting TRBD2. In germline, CDR1 is GTSNPN, CDR2 SVGIG (reference sequence). The CDR3 runs to 16 residues. Germline trimming cut 4 bases from V and 4 bases from J; bases unmatched to any gene: 7. The CDR3: CAWTPGTSGSADTQYF. The CDR3 DNA reads TGTGCCTGGACGCCCGGGACTAGCGGGAGCGCAGATACGCAGTATTTT. Together with reference TRBV30 and TRBJ2-3, the CDR3 gives the full variable domain: SQTIHQWPATLVQPVGSPLSLECTVEGTSNPNLYWYRQAAGRGLQLLFYSVGIGQISSEVPQNLSASRPQDRQFILSSKKLLLSDSGFYLCAWTPGTSGSADTQYFGPGTRLTVL.

V usage is TRBV2 and J usage is TRBJ1-5; D is unclear. Per germline, CDR1 SNHLY and CDR2 FYNNEI. V was cut by 6 bases and J by 5 bases, with 11 bases left in between. This CDR3 comprises 13 residues. CDR3 nucleotides: TGTGCCAGCAGGCGTGGAGGACATCAGCCCCAGCATTTT. This gives the protein CASRRGGHQPQHF. The full variable domain, with the rest looked up from reference TRBV2 and TRBJ1-5, is EPEVTQTPSHQVTQMGQEVILRCVPISNHLYFYWYRQILGQKVEFLVSFYNNEISEKSEIFDDQFSVERPDGSNFTLKIRSTKLEDSAMYFCASRRGGHQPQHFGDGTRLSIL.

The V and J genes are TRBV2 and TRBJ2-5; TRBD1 or TRBD2 may be the D gene (6 bases each). Trimming removed 0 bases at V and 3 bases at J, with 11 bases between. The V gene's germline CDR1 is SNHLY and CDR2 FYNNEI. The CDR3 has 15 residues. CDR3 region: CASSEAGGREETQYF. CDR3 DNA sequence: TGTGCCAGCAGTGAAGCCGGGGGCAGGGAAGAGACCCAGTACTTC.

The chain employs TRBV6-5 and TRBJ2-3; TRBD1 aligns across 9 bases. The CDR3 is 15 residues long. The trim removed 4 bases at V and 5 bases at J, leaving 7 bases unmatched. The germline CDR1 and CDR2 sequences are MNHEY and SVGAGI. CDR3 DNA sequence: TGTGCCAGCAGTTCTGGACAGGGGAGAAAAGATACGCAGTATTTT. Amino acids: CASSSGQGRKDTQYF.

J is TRBJ2-5 and V is TRBV19; 7 bases are shared with TRBD2. The germline CDR1 and CDR2 sequences are LNHDA and SQIVND (reference sequence). The CDR3 is 13 amino acids. The trim removed 7 bases at V and 5 bases at J, leaving 7 bases unmatched. In DNA, the CDR3 is TGTGCCAGTAAGGCTAGCGGAACTGAGACCCAGTACTTC. It translates to CASKASGTETQYF.

This clone was detected only once. The gene calls are TRBV5-1 and TRBJ1-4; D uncertain. V was pared by 5 bases and J by 1 base, with 6 bases between. Germline V lookup: CDR1 SGHRS, CDR2 YFSETQ. This CDR3 is built from 13 residues. CDR3 sequence reads: CASREVTNEKLFF. The CDR3 region has the DNA TGCGCCAGCAGGGAGGTAACTAATGAAAAACTGTTTTTT.

About this clone: At one boundary the junction diverges from the germline segment, which might be a read error. This chain links TRBV2 with TRBJ2-5; perhaps TRBD1 as D (6 bases). The J call may be in error: the DNA end matches TRBJ2-7 better. The CDR3 is made up of 14 amino acids. Germline CDR1 is SNHLY and CDR2 is FYNNEI. As DNA, the CDR3 is TGTGCCAGCAATGAAGACAGGCACTCCTACGAGCAGTACTTC. Residues: CASNEDRHSYEQYF.